This T cell receptor (beta chain) was captured in a study of post-analysis software for immune sequencing data. Overall study context: Included courses were relapsing-remitting and secondary progressive multiple sclerosis; progressive-relapsing multiple sclerosis was also included. The study, taken as a whole, reports: Those samples that were prepared in the same batch co-clustered strongly by F measure. A significant reduction in normalized Chao1 diversity was observed in multiple sclerosis patients versus controls. TRBV segments more frequent in patients than in controls numbered a few and included TRBV5-6, TRBV5-1 and TRBV20-1.

Deletions cut 5 bases from V and 4 bases from J, with 12 bases between. There are 13 residues in the CDR3. In germline, CDR1 is SGHAT, CDR2 FQNNGV. Built from TCR beta cDNA, the libraries had unique molecular identifiers in them. Around 500,000 cDNA molecules came from about 1 to 10 million T cells. TCRdb processed the PCR reads anew with MiXCR; each CDR3 protein has one entry. The repertoire has about 820,000 distinct CDR3 sequences, around 53% of them found once; the top ten carry 4.6%. Details on this clonotype: Its antigen is currently unknown.

V gene TRBV11-2 combines with J gene TRBJ2-7, with a possible D match to TRBD2 (6 bases). The material sequenced was blood. This TCR was recovered from a girl under 18 with multiple sclerosis. The CDR3 here is CASSKGRQYEQYF. CDR3 bases: TGTGCCAGCAGCAAGGGGAGGCAGTACGAGCAGTACTTC.